These T cell receptor beta chains were read from a single sample in a study of T cell changes during pregnancy in multiple sclerosis. The repertoire was sequenced with immunoSEQ multiplex PCR; TCRdb's copy has only in-frame clones and lacks some. The table lists roughly 100,000 clones, 91% of them singletons. The sequencing used peripheral blood, collected after pregnancy. These receptor sequences come from a female donor in good health, enrolled as a control in a pregnancy study. Each CDR3 is given with its conserved first and last residue. Each record gives: J gene, D gene, V gene, clone size, CDR3 DNA, CDR3 protein. The D gene is left open where the match is weak. Rows may omit the clone size; those that give it use once, few, many or a size class.

>TRBJ2-5|TRBD2|TRBV12-5|NA
TGTGCTAGTGGTCTCTCCCGGGGGGGCGTAACGCAAGAGACCCAGTACTTC
CASGLSRGGVTQETQYF
>TRBJ2-2|NA|TRBV19|NA
TGTGCCAGTAGTATCACCGCAGGGGTCGGCGGGGAGCTGTTTTTT
CASSITAGVGGELFF
>TRBJ2-5|TRBD1|TRBV11-3|NA
TGTGCCAGCAGCGCCAGACAGGGGGGGCGAGAGACCCAGTACTTC
CASSARQGGRETQYF
>TRBJ1-4|NA|TRBV5-6|NA
TGTGCCAGCAGCAAGTCGGGGGTTGATGAAAAACTGTTTTTT
CASSKSGVDEKLFF
>TRBJ1-2|TRBD1|TRBV19|NA
TGTGCCAGTAGAGGGAGGACAGGGGGTGGCTACACCTTC
CASRGRTGGGYTF
>TRBJ1-2|NA|TRBV6-5|few
TGTGCCAGCAGTCCCAACGAGCGTGGCTACACCTTC
CASSPNERGYTF
>TRBJ2-7|TRBD2|TRBV28|NA
TGTGCCAGCAGTCCTACGGGAGCGGGGAACTACGAGCAGTACTTC
CASSPTGAGNYEQYF
>TRBJ1-2|NA|TRBV9|NA
TGTGCCAGCAGCTTAGGGGACATTTCTAACTATGGCTACACCTTC
CASSLGDISNYGYTF
>TRBJ2-1|NA|TRBV7-3|NA
TGTGCCAGCAGCCAGACAGATTACAATGAGCAGTTCTTC
CASSQTDYNEQFF
>TRBJ2-1|TRBD1|TRBV5-1|NA
TGCGCCAGCAGCTTGGATACTCGACAGGGGAAGTTCTTC
CASSLDTRQGKFF
>TRBJ2-1|NA|TRBV2|NA
TGTGCCAGCAGATCCCAGGTTAACGGTGAGCAGTTCTTC
CASRSQVNGEQFF
>TRBJ2-7|NA|TRBV9|NA
TGTGCCAGCAGCCCCCGCCAGGGGTTTGGAAACTACGAGCAGTACTTC
CASSPRQGFGNYEQYF
>TRBJ2-7|TRBD1|TRBV19|NA
TGTGCCAGTAGTATAGGAACAGGGGTAGGGGAGCAGTACTTC
CASSIGTGVGEQYF
>TRBJ1-2|TRBD1|TRBV6-5|few
TGTGCCAGCAGTTACTCCTGGGACAGTACTAACTATGGCTACACCTTC
CASSYSWDSTNYGYTF
>TRBJ1-3|NA|TRBV9|NA
TGTGCCAGCAGCGTAAGCGGAAACACCATATATTTT
CASSVSGNTIYF
>TRBJ1-2|NA|TRBV18|once
TGTGCCAGCTCACCACTGAACGCCGGTCCGGGGGTCGATGGCTACACCTTC
CASSPLNAGPGVDGYTF
>TRBJ2-5|NA|TRBV4-2|NA
TGTGCCAGCAGCCAAGAACGTAACAGGGAGACCCAGTACTTC
CASSQERNRETQYF
>TRBJ1-1|NA|TRBV5-1|once
TGCGCCAGCAGCCAGGACAGAACCACTGAAGCTTTCTTT
CASSQDRTTEAFF
>TRBJ1-6|NA|TRBV4-3|NA
TGCGCCAGCAGCCAAGATCGGAGAGGGAATTCACCCCTCCACTTT
CASSQDRRGNSPLHF
>TRBJ2-3|NA|TRBV7-3|once
TGTGCCAGCAGCTTTACACTACTCACAGATACGCAGTATTTT
CASSFTLLTDTQYF
>TRBJ2-3|TRBD2|TRBV14|NA
TGTGCCAGCAGCCCGCTCGAGCGGGGGCTGGGAGATACGCAGTATTTT
CASSPLERGLGDTQYF
>TRBJ2-5|TRBD2|TRBV7-9|NA
TGTGCCAGCAGCTCACTACTAGCGCCTATGGGGGAGACCCAGTACTTC
CASSSLLAPMGETQYF
>TRBJ1-2|NA|TRBV7-2|once
TGTGCCAGCAGCTTGGGTCGGGACTATGGCTACACCTTC
CASSLGRDYGYTF
>TRBJ1-2|NA|TRBV28|NA
TGTGCCAGCAGTGCGGGGACTAACTATGGCTACACCTTC
CASSAGTNYGYTF
>TRBJ1-1|NA|TRBV30|NA
TGTGCCTGGAAACGCAGGGGACTGAACACTGAAGCTTTCTTT
CAWKRRGLNTEAFF
>TRBJ1-5|TRBD1|TRBV6-6|NA
TGTGCCAGCAGTGCGGACAGGTCTGGTCAGCCCCAGCATTTT
CASSADRSGQPQHF